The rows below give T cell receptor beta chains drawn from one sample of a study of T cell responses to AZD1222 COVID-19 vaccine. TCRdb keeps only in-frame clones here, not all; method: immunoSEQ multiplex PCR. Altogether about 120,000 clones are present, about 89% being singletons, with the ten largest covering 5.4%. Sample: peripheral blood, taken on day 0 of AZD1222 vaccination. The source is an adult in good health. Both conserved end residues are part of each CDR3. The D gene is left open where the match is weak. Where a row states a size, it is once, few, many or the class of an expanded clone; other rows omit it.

CDR3 protein: CAWSPGDGQPQHF
CDR3 DNA: TGTGCCTGGAGTCCAGGGGACGGTCAGCCCCAGCATTTT
J gene: TRBJ1-5
V gene: TRBV30
clone size: .
D gene: .

CDR3 protein: CASSPDRAYNSPLHF
CDR3 DNA: TGCGCCAGCAGCCCTGACAGGGCCTATAATTCACCCCTCCACTTT
J gene: TRBJ1-6
V gene: TRBV5-1
clone size: .
D gene: TRBD1

CDR3 protein: CASSIHYGPQHF
CDR3 DNA: TGTGCCAGTAGTATTCATTACGGGCCCCAGCATTTT
J gene: TRBJ1-5
V gene: TRBV19
clone size: .
D gene: .

CDR3 protein: CASSVEEGTNEKLFF
CDR3 DNA: TGTGCCAGCAGCGTAGAGGAGGGAACTAATGAAAAACTGTTTTTT
J gene: TRBJ1-4
V gene: TRBV9
clone size: .
D gene: .

CDR3 protein: CASSLTGTNYGYTF
CDR3 DNA: TGTGCCAGCAGCTTAACGGGAACTAACTATGGCTACACCTTC
J gene: TRBJ1-2
V gene: TRBV7-9
clone size: .
D gene: .

CDR3 protein: CASSPNPGHQIHF
CDR3 DNA: TGTGCCAGCTCACCCAACCCGGGACACCAAATCCACTTT
J gene: TRBJ1-6
V gene: TRBV18
clone size: .
D gene: .

CDR3 protein: CAWSAGTDGNQPQHF
CDR3 DNA: TGTGCCTGGAGTGCCGGGACCGACGGTAATCAGCCCCAGCATTTT
J gene: TRBJ1-5
V gene: TRBV30
clone size: .
D gene: .

CDR3 protein: CASSLVKSEREKLFF
CDR3 DNA: TGTGCCAGCAGCTTGGTCAAGTCCGAGAGAGAAAAACTGTTTTTT
J gene: TRBJ1-4
V gene: TRBV5-5
clone size: once
D gene: .

CDR3 protein: CASSQSILSLGTGLEKLFF
CDR3 DNA: TGCGCCAGCAGTCAATCGATATTGTCCCTCGGGACTGGACTTGAAAAACTGTTTTTT
J gene: TRBJ1-4
V gene: TRBV23-1
clone size: .
D gene: .

CDR3 protein: CASSPGTPSIYEQYF
CDR3 DNA: TGTGCCAGCTCACCCGGGACGCCGTCAATCTACGAGCAGTACTTC
J gene: TRBJ2-7
V gene: TRBV18
clone size: .
D gene: .

CDR3 protein: CASSPDRGDQPQHF
CDR3 DNA: TGTGCCAGCAGTCCGGACAGGGGGGATCAGCCCCAGCATTTT
J gene: TRBJ1-5
V gene: TRBV28
clone size: .
D gene: TRBD1

CDR3 protein: CSVGQALNTEAFF
CDR3 DNA: TGCAGCGTGGGACAGGCCCTGAACACTGAAGCTTTCTTT
J gene: TRBJ1-1
V gene: TRBV29-1
clone size: .
D gene: TRBD1

CDR3 protein: CSVSSGSLYEQYF
CDR3 DNA: TGCAGCGTTTCAAGCGGGTCCCTCTACGAGCAGTACTTC
J gene: TRBJ2-7
V gene: TRBV29-1
clone size: .
D gene: .

CDR3 protein: CASSASGGTYEQYF
CDR3 DNA: TGTGCCAGCAGCGCGTCGGGGGGGACCTACGAGCAGTACTTC
J gene: TRBJ2-7
V gene: TRBV9
clone size: once
D gene: TRBD2

CDR3 protein: CSAAGTGDGYTF
CDR3 DNA: TGCAGCGCCGCCGGGACAGGGGATGGCTACACCTTC
J gene: TRBJ1-2
V gene: TRBV29-1
clone size: .
D gene: TRBD1

CDR3 protein: CASRDSSRYYNEQFF
CDR3 DNA: TGTGCCAGCAGGGACAGTAGCAGATACTACAATGAGCAGTTCTTC
J gene: TRBJ2-1
V gene: TRBV2
clone size: .
D gene: .

CDR3 protein: CASSPSIAGGRNEQFF
CDR3 DNA: TGTGCCAGCAGCCCATCTATAGCGGGAGGTCGAAATGAGCAGTTCTTC
J gene: TRBJ2-1
V gene: TRBV7-3
clone size: .
D gene: TRBD2

CDR3 protein: CASSQGGRGALGYTF
CDR3 DNA: TGTGCCAGCAGCCAAGGGGGACGGGGGGCTCTTGGCTACACCTTC
J gene: TRBJ1-2
V gene: TRBV3-1/TRBV3-2
clone size: .
D gene: .

CDR3 protein: CASSLSGGLETQYF
CDR3 DNA: TGTGCCAGCAGCTTGTCAGGGGGCTTAGAGACCCAGTACTTC
J gene: TRBJ2-5
V gene: TRBV5-5
clone size: .
D gene: TRBD1

CDR3 protein: CASNEGPRRKGNYGYTF
CDR3 DNA: TGTGCCAGTAATGAAGGACCGAGACGTAAGGGTAACTATGGCTACACCTTC
J gene: TRBJ1-2
V gene: TRBV19
clone size: .
D gene: .

CDR3 protein: CASRYGTYEQYF
CDR3 DNA: TGTGCCAGCAGATATGGGACCTACGAGCAGTACTTC
J gene: TRBJ2-7
V gene: TRBV6-6
clone size: .
D gene: .

CDR3 protein: CASSSDIPFTDTQYF
CDR3 DNA: TGCGCCAGCAGCTCGGACATCCCCTTCACAGATACGCAGTATTTT
J gene: TRBJ2-3
V gene: TRBV5-1
clone size: .
D gene: .

CDR3 protein: CATSDWSVQGETQYF
CDR3 DNA: TGTGCCACCAGTGATTGGTCGGTACAGGGAGAGACCCAGTACTTC
J gene: TRBJ2-5
V gene: TRBV24-1
clone size: .
D gene: .

CDR3 protein: CASSAGQGSATNEKLFF
CDR3 DNA: TGTGCCAGCAGCGCTGGACAGGGGAGCGCAACTAATGAAAAACTGTTTTTT
J gene: TRBJ1-4
V gene: TRBV7-8
clone size: .
D gene: TRBD1

CDR3 protein: CATTQGPPKGYSPLHF
CDR3 DNA: TGTGCCACCACCCAGGGACCCCCTAAAGGATATTCACCCCTCCACTTT
J gene: TRBJ1-6
V gene: TRBV2
clone size: .
D gene: .

CDR3 protein: CATSRVPRTTNEKLFF
CDR3 DNA: TGTGCCACCAGCAGAGTCCCCAGAACAACTAATGAAAAACTGTTTTTT
J gene: TRBJ1-4
V gene: TRBV15
clone size: .
D gene: .

CDR3 protein: CASSVGHRGGSTEAFF
CDR3 DNA: TGTGCCAGCAGCGTAGGGCACAGGGGGGGGAGCACTGAAGCTTTCTTT
J gene: TRBJ1-1
V gene: TRBV9
clone size: .
D gene: TRBD1

CDR3 protein: CASSHDREETQYF
CDR3 DNA: TGTGCCAGCAGCCATGACAGGGAAGAGACCCAGTACTTC
J gene: TRBJ2-5
V gene: TRBV7-3
clone size: .
D gene: TRBD1

CDR3 protein: CASSDAGSGMSGNTIYF
CDR3 DNA: TGTGCCAGCAGCGACGCGGGCTCAGGGATGTCCGGAAACACCATATATTTT
J gene: TRBJ1-3
V gene: TRBV7-9
clone size: .
D gene: .

CDR3 protein: CASSPDRVMTEAFF
CDR3 DNA: TGCGCCAGCAGCCCTGACAGGGTAATGACTGAAGCTTTCTTT
J gene: TRBJ1-1
V gene: TRBV5-1
clone size: .
D gene: TRBD1

CDR3 protein: CASSTDRVYQPQHF
CDR3 DNA: TGTGCCAGCAGCACAGACAGAGTATATCAGCCCCAGCATTTT
J gene: TRBJ1-5
V gene: TRBV28
clone size: .
D gene: .

CDR3 protein: CAISEGGAGSPLHF
CDR3 DNA: TGTGCCATCAGTGAAGGAGGGGCAGGATCACCCCTCCACTTT
J gene: TRBJ1-6
V gene: TRBV10-3
clone size: .
D gene: .

CDR3 protein: CASSFGRSAEAFF
CDR3 DNA: TGTGCCAGCAGTTTCGGGAGGTCGGCTGAAGCTTTCTTT
J gene: TRBJ1-1
V gene: TRBV12-3/TRBV12-4
clone size: .
D gene: .

CDR3 protein: CASSFNGGVGFF
CDR3 DNA: TGTGCCAGCAGTTTTAATGGGGGTGTGGGTTTCTTC
J gene: TRBJ2-1
V gene: TRBV12-3/TRBV12-4
clone size: once
D gene: .

CDR3 protein: CASSDERGSAYSNQPQHF
CDR3 DNA: TGTGCCAGCAGTGATGAACGGGGATCGGCCTATAGCAATCAGCCCCAGCATTTT
J gene: TRBJ1-5
V gene: TRBV6-1
clone size: .
D gene: .